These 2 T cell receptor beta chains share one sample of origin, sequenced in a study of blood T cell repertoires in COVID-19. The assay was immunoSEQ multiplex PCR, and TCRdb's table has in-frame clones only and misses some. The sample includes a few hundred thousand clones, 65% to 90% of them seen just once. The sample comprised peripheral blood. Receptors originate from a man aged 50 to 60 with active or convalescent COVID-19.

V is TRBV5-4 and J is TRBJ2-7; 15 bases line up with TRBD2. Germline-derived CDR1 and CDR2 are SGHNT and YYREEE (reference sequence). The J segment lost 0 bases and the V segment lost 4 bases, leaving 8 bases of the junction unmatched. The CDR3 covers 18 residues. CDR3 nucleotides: TGTGCCAGCAGCCGCGGACTAGCGGGAGGGCCCAGCTCCTACGAGCAGTACTTC. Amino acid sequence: CASSRGLAGGPSSYEQYF. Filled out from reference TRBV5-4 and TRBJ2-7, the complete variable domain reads ETGVTQSPTHLIKTRGQQVTLRCSSQSGHNTVSWYQQALGQGPQFIFQYYREEENGRGNFPPRFSGLQFPNYSSELNVNALELDDSALYLCASSRGLAGGPSSYEQYFGPGTRLTVT.

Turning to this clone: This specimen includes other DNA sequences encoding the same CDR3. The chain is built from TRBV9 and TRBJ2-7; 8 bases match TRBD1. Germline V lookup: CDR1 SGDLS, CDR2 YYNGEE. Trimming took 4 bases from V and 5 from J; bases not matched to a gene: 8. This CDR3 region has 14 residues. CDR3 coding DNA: TGTGCCAGCAGCCCAGGGGGCGGGGCTCACGAGCAGTACTTC. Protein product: CASSPGGGAHEQYF.